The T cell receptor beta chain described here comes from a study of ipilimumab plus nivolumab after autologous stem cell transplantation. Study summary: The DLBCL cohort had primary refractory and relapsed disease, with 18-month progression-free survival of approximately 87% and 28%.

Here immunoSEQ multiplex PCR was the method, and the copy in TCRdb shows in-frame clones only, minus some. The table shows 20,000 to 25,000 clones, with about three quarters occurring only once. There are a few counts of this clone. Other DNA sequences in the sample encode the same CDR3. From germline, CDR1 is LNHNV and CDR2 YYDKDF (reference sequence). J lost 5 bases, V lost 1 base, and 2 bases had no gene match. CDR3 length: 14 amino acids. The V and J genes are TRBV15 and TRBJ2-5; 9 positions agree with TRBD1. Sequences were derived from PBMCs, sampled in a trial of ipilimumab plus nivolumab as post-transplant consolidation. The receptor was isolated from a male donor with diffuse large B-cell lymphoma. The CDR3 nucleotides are TGTGCCACCAGCAGAGGGACAGGGGCGGAGACCCAGTACTTC. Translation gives CATSRGTGAETQYF. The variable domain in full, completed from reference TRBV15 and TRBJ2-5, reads DAMVIQNPRYQVTQFGKPVTLSCSQTLNHNVMYWYQQKSSQAPKLLFHYYDKDFNNEADTPDNFQSRRPNTSFCFLDIRSPGLGDTAMYLCATSRGTGAETQYFGPGTRLLVL.